A selection of T cell receptor beta chains follows, all from one sample in a study of T cells in Graves' hyperthyroidism and ophthalmopathy. MiXCR, run by TCRdb on the multiplex PCR reads, gives a single entry per CDR3 protein. The sample includes about 420,000 distinct CDR3 sequences, approximately 13% of them seen just once. The sequenced sample consisted of blood. These receptors came from a woman between 18 and 29 years old with Graves' hyperthyroidism. Both conserved end residues are part of each CDR3. The D gene is left open where the match is weak. Some rows mark clone size as missing; the rest say once, few, many or name a class of expanded clone.

d_call j_call clone_size v_call cdr3_length cdr3_nt cdr3_aa
TRBD1 TRBJ1-2 many TRBV10-3 13 TGTGCCATGGAGGGGGGACAGGGTCGTGGCTACACCTTC CAMEGGQGRGYTF
TRBD1 TRBJ2-7 few TRBV11-2 13 TGTGCCAGCAGCTCCAGACAGGGGTCAGAGCAGTACTTC CASSSRQGSEQYF
TRBD2 TRBJ2-1 many TRBV7-6 17 TGTGCCAGCAGCTTATCCCTCGGGAGGAGCTCCTACAATGAGCAGTTCTTC CASSLSLGRSSYNEQFF
TRBD2 TRBJ2-7 - TRBV29-1 19 TGCAGCGCAGGCCCGGGACTAGCGGGAGGGTGGAACTCCTACAATGAGCAGTACTTC CSAGPGLAGGWNSYNEQYF
- TRBJ2-7 many TRBV27 15 TGTGCCAGCACCCAATCTAGGGGGTCATACTACGAGCAGTACTTC CASTQSRGSYYEQYF
- TRBJ1-1 many TRBV27 17 TGTGCCAGCAGTTTATTCGGCTGGGATGGGTCGAACACTGAAGCTTTCTTT CASSLFGWDGSNTEAFF
TRBD1 TRBJ2-7 many TRBV11-2 16 TGTGCCAGCAGCAGGGGGGACAGGGGAAGCTCCTACGAGCAGTACTTC CASSRGDRGSSYEQYF
- TRBJ1-4 few TRBV27 14 TGTGCCAGCAGTTTATCGGCAGGGAATGAAAAACTGTTTTTT CASSLSAGNEKLFF
- TRBJ2-7 many TRBV11-2 15 TGTGCCAGCAGCTTAGATCGGGGCAGGATCTACGAGCAGTACTTC CASSLDRGRIYEQYF
TRBD1 TRBJ1-1 many TRBV4-1 14 TGCGCCAGCAGTCCGGGACAGGGGCAAACTGAAGCTTTCTTT CASSPGQGQTEAFF
- TRBJ2-7 - TRBV6-9 14 TGTGCCAGCAGTTTACAGGATTCCTACAATGAGCAGTACTTC CASSLQDSYNEQYF
TRBD1 TRBJ1-5 - TRBV27 16 TGTGCCAGCAGTAGACGGACAGGTCGGGACTATCAGCCCCAGCATTTT CASSRRTGRDYQPQHF
- TRBJ1-2 many TRBV30 14 TGTGCCTGGAGTGTATCGGGGCAGGTTGGCGGCTACACCTTC CAWSVSGQVGGYTF
- TRBJ2-1 many TRBV11-2 12 TGTGCCAGCAAGCGGGCCAGGGATGAGCAGTTCTTC CASKRARDEQFF
TRBD2 TRBJ2-1 - TRBV7-9 16 TGTGCCAGCAGCTTTCCGGGACTAGCGGCTAGAAATGAGCAGTTCTTC CASSFPGLAARNEQFF
- TRBJ1-5 many TRBV6-2/TRBV6-3 14 TGTGCCAGCAGTTACAGGGTTAGCAATCAGCCCCAGCATTTT CASSYRVSNQPQHF
- TRBJ2-7 many TRBV6-6 15 TGTGCCAGCAGTTACTCAGGCGGGAAGTCCTACGAGCAGTACTTC CASSYSGGKSYEQYF
TRBD1 TRBJ2-1 many TRBV6-2/TRBV6-3 18 TGTGCCAGCAGTATACGCCCCGCGGGACAGGGGTATCGTAATGAGCAGTTCTTC CASSIRPAGQGYRNEQFF
- TRBJ2-7 few TRBV5-5 14 TGTGCCAGCAGCCCCCGCGCCGCAACCTACGAGCAGTACTTC CASSPRAATYEQYF
- TRBJ1-1 many TRBV28 14 TGTGCCAGCACGTCTTGGGCGGAAAACACTGAAGCTTTCTTT CASTSWAENTEAFF
- TRBJ1-1 few TRBV3-1 14 TGTGCCAGCAGCCCAGACGGTAAGGGCACTGAAGCTTTCTTT CASSPDGKGTEAFF
- TRBJ2-7 once TRBV12-5 15 TGTGCTAGTGGTTCGACCCGTGGGCCAACCTACGAGCAGTACTTC CASGSTRGPTYEQYF
- TRBJ2-2 few TRBV7-9 13 TGTGCCAGCAGCTTAGACCCGGTCGGGGAGCTGTTTTTT CASSLDPVGELFF
TRBD2 TRBJ2-5 many TRBV20-1 16 TGCAGTGCTAGACCCGTATCCGGGAGGGAAGGGGAGACCCAGTACTTC CSARPVSGREGETQYF
TRBD2 TRBJ2-5 few TRBV20-1 16 TGCAGTGCTAGAGGGCTAGCGGGAGGGTTGCGGGAGACCCAGTACTTC CSARGLAGGLRETQYF
TRBD2 TRBJ2-1 many TRBV20-1 18 TGCAGTGCTAGAGATTCGACTAGCGGGAGGCATATCCCCAATGAGCAGTTCTTC CSARDSTSGRHIPNEQFF
TRBD2 TRBJ2-1 - TRBV15 18 TGTGCCACCAGCAGAGATTCCAACCTAGCGGGAGCCTACAATGAGCAGTTCTTC CATSRDSNLAGAYNEQFF
- TRBJ2-6 - TRBV6-4 14 TGTGCCAGCAGTGAAGCCTCTGGGGCCAACGTCCTGACTTTC CASSEASGANVLTF
- TRBJ2-3 many TRBV7-2 17 TGTGCCAGCAGCTTAGTGGGGTTGGGGGCGTACACAGATACGCAGTATTTT CASSLVGLGAYTDTQYF
- TRBJ1-5 many TRBV19 15 TGTGCCAGTAGTATGCTGGAGTATAGCAATCAGCCCCAGCATTTT CASSMLEYSNQPQHF